The clone carrying this TCR beta chain was observed many times. Its cognate antigen is unknown. This entry comes from a study of T-cell reconstitution after alpha-beta-depleted transplantation in children. Findings of the study overall: Hyperexpanded clones declined; after one year, newly produced T cells mostly supplied diversity. Where alpha-beta T cells came from about two months after transplant was reportedly several hundred expanded graft clones. The study traced high day-60 TCRbeta diversity in some patients to surviving recipient T cells and thymic progenitors.

Unique molecular identifiers were incorporated during preparation of the TCRbeta library. Via MiXCR, TCRdb re-called the PCR reads, giving one row per CDR3 protein. This table holds some 87,000 distinct CDR3 sequences, around 15% found once. This CDR3 is built from 14 residues. The germline V gene has CDR1 MNHNS and CDR2 SASEGT. Trimming stripped 7 bases from V and 1 base from J, with 13 bases between. The source of this sequence is a male patient under 10 years old who had a stem cell transplant for acute lymphoblastic leukemia, so the T cells may come from the graft donor. The source was PBMCs, mostly from graft donor cells, collected 180 days after TCRalphabeta/CD19-depleted stem cell transplant. The chain couples TRBV6-1 to TRBJ2-5; D may be TRBD1 (5 bases). CDR3 in amino acids: CASTEWGGQETQYF. The CDR3 DNA reads TGTGCCAGCACAGAGTGGGGCGGCCAAGAGACCCAGTACTTC.